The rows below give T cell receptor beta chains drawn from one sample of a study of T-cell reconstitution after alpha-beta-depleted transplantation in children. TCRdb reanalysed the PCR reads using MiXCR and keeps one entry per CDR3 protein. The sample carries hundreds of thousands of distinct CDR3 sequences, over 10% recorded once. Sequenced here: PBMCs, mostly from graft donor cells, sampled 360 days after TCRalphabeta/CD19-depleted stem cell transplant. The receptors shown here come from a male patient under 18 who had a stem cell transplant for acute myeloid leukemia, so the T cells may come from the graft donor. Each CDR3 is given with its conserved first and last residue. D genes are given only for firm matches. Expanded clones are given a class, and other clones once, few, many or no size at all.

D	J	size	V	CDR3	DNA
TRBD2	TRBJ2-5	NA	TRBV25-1	CASSESKLAGPQETQYF	TGTGCCAGCAGTGAATCCAAACTAGCGGGTCCCCAAGAGACCCAGTACTTC
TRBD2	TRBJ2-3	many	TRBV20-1	CSVSLAGLDTQYF	TGCAGTGTGAGCCTAGCGGGTTTAGATACGCAGTATTTT
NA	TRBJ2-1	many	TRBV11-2	CASSLVGLSYNEQFF	TGTGCCAGCAGCTTAGTCGGACTATCATACAATGAGCAGTTCTTC
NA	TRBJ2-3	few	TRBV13	CASSPREGF	TGTGCCAGCAGTCCTCGGGAAGGTTTT
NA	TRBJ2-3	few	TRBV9	CASSLWLGGTSTDTQYF	TGTGCCAGCAGCCTTTGGCTAGGCGGGACTAGCACAGATACGCAGTATTTT
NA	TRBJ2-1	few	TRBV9	CASSVGGISYNEQFF	TGTGCCAGCAGCGTAGGGGGGATCTCCTACAATGAGCAGTTCTTC
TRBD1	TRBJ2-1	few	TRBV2	CAGQGNEQFF	TGTGCCGGACAGGGAAATGAGCAGTTCTTC
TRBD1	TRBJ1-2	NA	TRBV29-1	CSVGWGQGALLYGYTF	TGCAGCGTTGGATGGGGACAGGGGGCTCTTCTCTATGGCTACACCTTC
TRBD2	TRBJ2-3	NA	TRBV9	CASSVDRLAGASGTQYF	TGTGCCAGCAGCGTAGATCGACTAGCGGGAGCGTCGGGTACGCAGTATTTT
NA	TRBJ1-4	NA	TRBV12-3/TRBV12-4	CASSRAGGAWEKLFF	TGTGCCAGCAGTAGGGCCGGGGGCGCTTGGGAAAAACTGTTTTTT
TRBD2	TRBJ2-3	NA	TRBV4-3	CASSQGLAEDTQYF	TGCGCCAGCAGCCAGGGACTAGCGGAAGATACGCAGTATTTT
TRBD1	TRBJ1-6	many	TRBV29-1	CSVSDREGSPLHF	TGCAGCGTGAGCGACAGGGAAGGTTCACCCCTCCACTTT
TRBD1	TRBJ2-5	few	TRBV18	CASSRPGTGVKTQYF	TGTGCCAGCTCACGACCCGGGACAGGGGTGAAGACCCAGTACTTC
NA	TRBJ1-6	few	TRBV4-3	CASSQDHPLTSSYNSPLHF	TGCGCCAGCAGCCAAGATCACCCCTTGACAAGCTCCTATAATTCACCCCTCCACTTT
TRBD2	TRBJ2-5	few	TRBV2	CASSGNLAGGETQYF	TGTGCCAGCAGTGGGAATCTAGCGGGCGGAGAGACCCAGTACTTC
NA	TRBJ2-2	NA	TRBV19	CASRDWRHINTGELFF	TGTGCCAGTAGAGATTGGCGACATATTAACACCGGGGAGCTGTTTTTT
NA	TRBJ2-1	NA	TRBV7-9	CASSVGMGESEQFF	TGTGCCAGCAGCGTAGGCATGGGCGAAAGTGAGCAGTTCTTC
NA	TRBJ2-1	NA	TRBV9	CASSVDVHSEQFF	TGTGCCAGCAGCGTAGATGTGCACAGTGAGCAGTTCTTC
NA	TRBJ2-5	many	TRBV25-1	CASSEFREGGTQYF	TGTGCCAGCAGTGAATTCAGGGAAGGGGGGACCCAGTACTTC
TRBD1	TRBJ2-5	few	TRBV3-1	CASSHPGQGRETQYF	TGTGCCAGCAGCCACCCGGGACAGGGGCGGGAGACCCAGTACTTC
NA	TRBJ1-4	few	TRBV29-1	CSVFGNEKLFF	TGCAGCGTTTTCGGAAATGAAAAACTGTTTTTT
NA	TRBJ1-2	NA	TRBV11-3	CASSLQSGTNYGYTF	TGTGCCAGCAGCTTACAGTCAGGGACTAACTATGGCTACACCTTC
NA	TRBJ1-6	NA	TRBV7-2	CASSPGSGGFGSPLHF	TGTGCCAGCAGCCCCGGTTCAGGCGGTTTTGGTTCACCCCTCCACTTT
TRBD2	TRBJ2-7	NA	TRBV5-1	CASSLTRGSGYEQYF	TGCGCCAGCAGCTTGACACGCGGGAGCGGCTACGAGCAGTACTTC
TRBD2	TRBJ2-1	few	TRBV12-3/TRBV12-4	CASSLPVLAGVYNEQFF	TGTGCCAGCAGTTTGCCCGTACTAGCGGGAGTTTACAATGAGCAGTTCTTC
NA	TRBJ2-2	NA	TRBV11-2	CASSLGGGVYANTGELFF	TGTGCCAGCAGCTTAGGAGGGGGAGTCTACGCGAACACCGGGGAGCTGTTTTTT
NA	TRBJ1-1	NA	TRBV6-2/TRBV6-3	CASSYSIGVVVNTEAFF	TGTGCCAGCAGTTACTCGATAGGGGTCGTGGTAAACACTGAAGCTTTCTTT
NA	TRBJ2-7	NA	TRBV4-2	CASSQVEGTLSSYEQYF	TGTGCCAGCAGCCAAGTAGAAGGGACCCTGAGCTCCTACGAGCAGTACTTC
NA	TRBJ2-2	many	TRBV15	CATRGTRNTGELFF	TGTGCCACCAGAGGGACACGGAACACCGGGGAGCTGTTTTTT
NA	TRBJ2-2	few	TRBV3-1	CASSQAREDGELFF	TGTGCCAGCAGCCAAGCCAGGGAAGACGGGGAGCTGTTTTTT
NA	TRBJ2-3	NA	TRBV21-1	CASPQEDTQYF	TGTGCCAGCCCCCAGGAGGATACGCAGTATTTT
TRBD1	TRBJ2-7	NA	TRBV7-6	CASSLVRGPSYEQYF	TGTGCCAGCAGCTTAGTGAGGGGGCCCTCCTACGAGCAGTACTTC
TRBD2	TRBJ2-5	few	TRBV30	CAWSVGSSGQETQYF	TGTGCCTGGAGTGTTGGGTCTAGCGGCCAAGAGACCCAGTACTTC
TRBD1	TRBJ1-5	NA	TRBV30	CAWSTPGQGISNQPQHF	TGTGCCTGGAGTACGCCGGGACAGGGAATAAGCAATCAGCCCCAGCATTTT
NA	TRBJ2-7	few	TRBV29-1	CSVVGVSYEQYF	TGCAGCGTTGTCGGGGTCTCCTACGAGCAGTACTTC
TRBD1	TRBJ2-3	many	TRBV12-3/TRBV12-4	CASSSTPGQGTDTQYF	TGTGCCAGCAGCTCTACCCCCGGACAGGGGACAGATACGCAGTATTTT
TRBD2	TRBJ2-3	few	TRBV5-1	CASSDHIAGVYVDTQYF	TGCGCCAGCAGCGACCACATAGCGGGAGTCTATGTAGATACGCAGTATTTT
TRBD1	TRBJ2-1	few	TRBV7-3	CASSPGYPGQIANEQFF	TGTGCCAGCAGCCCGGGATACCCGGGACAGATAGCGAATGAGCAGTTCTTC
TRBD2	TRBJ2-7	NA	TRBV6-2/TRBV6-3	CASSFSWTSGYEQYF	TGTGCCAGCAGTTTCTCTTGGACTAGCGGCTACGAGCAGTACTTC